This T cell receptor beta chain was identified in a study of blood T cell repertoires in COVID-19. Whole-study context: Acute and convalescent COVID-19 samples came from the United States, Italy and Spain. The analysed material was cDNA or gDNA that came from T cells, B-cell-depleted T cells, or PBMCs.

This clone has a single count. Original processing notes: Amplification from reference gene primers served as the basis for estimated nucleated cell counts. The repertoire was sequenced with immunoSEQ multiplex PCR; TCRdb's copy has only in-frame clones and lacks some. V and J calls and clone size are copied from that table; D and trimming were computed from the DNA. Seen here are over 70,000 clones, approximately 87% observed once, and the top ten hold about 1%. Germline V gives CDR1 KGHSH, CDR2 LQKENI. V lost 3 bases and J 2 bases, leaving 11 bases between the germline ends. The CDR3 is 15 amino acids.

The V and J genes are TRBV18 and TRBJ2-4; the D gene is possibly TRBD1 (7 bases). The source is a human donor in a cohort sampled during active COVID-19. The sequenced sample was peripheral blood. CDR3 region: CASSPRDSTKNIQYF. In DNA, the CDR3 is TGTGCCAGCTCACCGCGGGACAGCACCAAAAACATTCAGTACTTC.